This T cell receptor beta chain came from a study of memory CD4+ T cells and cytomegalovirus serostatus. Study context: Healthy Belgian adult donors included roughly ten CMV-positive and 20 to 30 CMV-negative people.

The sort gate was single viable CD3+CD4+CD8-CD45RO+ cells for memory CD4+ T cells. CD4+ T cells were isolated by positive magnetic selection. This clone appeared a single time. Its antigen is currently unknown. V was clipped by 4 bases and J by 6 bases; unmatched bases: 13. The CDR3 has 19 residues. The study's findings and limits: Suggested: most of the CMV-linked TCR signature lies in CD4+ memory cells.

In the authors' workflow: Out-of-frame sequences were removed, leaving some 2 million distinct TCRbeta sequences. Produced via immunoSEQ multiplex PCR; TCRdb's table is partial and in-frame only. The DNA gave D and trimming, while V, J and clone size come from that table. Found here are around 26,000 clones, 75% to 85% of them singletons; the top ten hold about 0.66%. Sequencing was carried out using memory CD4+ T cells from blood. V gene TRBV5-3 combines with J gene TRBJ2-1; 16 bases align to TRBD2. TRBV5-3 is treated as an ORF (open reading frame) with a function not yet certain. The source is an adult in good health and CMV-seronegative. This chain's CDR3 is CARSLTGTSGGAGFNEQFF. DNA of the CDR3: TGTGCCAGAAGCCTAACCGGGACTAGCGGGGGGGCCGGGTTCAATGAGCAGTTCTTC.